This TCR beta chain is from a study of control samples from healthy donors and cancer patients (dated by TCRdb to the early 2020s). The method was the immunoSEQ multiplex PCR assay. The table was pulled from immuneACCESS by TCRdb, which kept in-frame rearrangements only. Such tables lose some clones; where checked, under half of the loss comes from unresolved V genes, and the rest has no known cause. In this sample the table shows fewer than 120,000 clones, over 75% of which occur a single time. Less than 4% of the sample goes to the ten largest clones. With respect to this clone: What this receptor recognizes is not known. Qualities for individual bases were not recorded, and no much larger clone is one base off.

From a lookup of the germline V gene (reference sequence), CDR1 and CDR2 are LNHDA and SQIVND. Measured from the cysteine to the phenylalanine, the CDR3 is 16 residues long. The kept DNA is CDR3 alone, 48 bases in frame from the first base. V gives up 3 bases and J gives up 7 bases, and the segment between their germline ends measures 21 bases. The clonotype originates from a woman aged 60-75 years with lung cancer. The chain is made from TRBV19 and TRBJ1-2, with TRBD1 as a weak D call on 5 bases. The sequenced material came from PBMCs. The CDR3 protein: CASSMQGISPSRGYTF. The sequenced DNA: TGTGCCAGTAGTATGCAGGGTATTTCTCCCAGTCGTGGCTACACCTTC. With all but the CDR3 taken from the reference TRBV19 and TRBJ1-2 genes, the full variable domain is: DGGITQSPKYLFRKEGQNVTLSCEQNLNHDAMYWYRQDPGQGLRLIYYSQIVNDFQKGDIAEGYSVSREKKESFPLTVTSAQKNPTAFYLCASSMQGISPSRGYTFGSGTRLTVV.